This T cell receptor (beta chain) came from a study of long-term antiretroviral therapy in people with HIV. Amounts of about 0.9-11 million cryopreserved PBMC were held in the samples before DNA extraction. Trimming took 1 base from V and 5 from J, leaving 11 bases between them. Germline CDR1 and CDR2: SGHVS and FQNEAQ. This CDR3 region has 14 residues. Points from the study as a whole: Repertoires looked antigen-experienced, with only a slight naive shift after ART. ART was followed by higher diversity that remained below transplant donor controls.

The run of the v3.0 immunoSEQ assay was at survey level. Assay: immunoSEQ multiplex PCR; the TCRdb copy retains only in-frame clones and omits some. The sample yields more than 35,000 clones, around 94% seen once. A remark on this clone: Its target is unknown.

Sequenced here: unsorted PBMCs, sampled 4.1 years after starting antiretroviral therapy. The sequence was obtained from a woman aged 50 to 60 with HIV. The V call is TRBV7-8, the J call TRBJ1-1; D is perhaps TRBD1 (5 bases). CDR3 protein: CASSLGGAGTEAFF. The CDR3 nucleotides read TGTGCCAGCAGCTTAGGCGGGGCCGGTACTGAAGCTTTCTTT.